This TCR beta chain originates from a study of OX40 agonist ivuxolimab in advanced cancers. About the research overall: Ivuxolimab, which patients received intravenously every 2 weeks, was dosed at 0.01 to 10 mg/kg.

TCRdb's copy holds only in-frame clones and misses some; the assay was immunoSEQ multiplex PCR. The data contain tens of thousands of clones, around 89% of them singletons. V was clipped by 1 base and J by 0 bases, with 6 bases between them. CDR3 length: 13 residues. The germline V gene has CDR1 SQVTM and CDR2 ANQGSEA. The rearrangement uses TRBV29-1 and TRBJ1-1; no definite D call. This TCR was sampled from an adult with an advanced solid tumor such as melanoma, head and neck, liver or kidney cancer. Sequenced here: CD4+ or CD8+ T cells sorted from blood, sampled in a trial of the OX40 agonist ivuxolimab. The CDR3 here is CSVEGGLNTEAFF. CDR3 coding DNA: TGCAGCGTTGAAGGTGGGCTGAACACTGAAGCTTTCTTT. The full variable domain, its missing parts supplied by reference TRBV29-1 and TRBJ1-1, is SAVISQKPSRDICQRGTSLTIQCQVDSQVTMMFWYRQQPGQSLTLIATANQGSEATYESGFVIDKFPISRPNLTFSTLTVSNMSPEDSSIYLCSVEGGLNTEAFFGQGTRLTVV.